This paragraph reports one T cell receptor beta chain. This entry comes from a study of cytomegalovirus exposure and HLA in healthy donors. Germline CDR1 and CDR2: SGHRS and YFSETQ. After removal of 1 base from V and 2 bases from J, the junction contained 7 bases not matched to a gene. The CDR3 runs 17 residues. This cohort consisted of healthy bone marrow donors. PCR involved 60 Vbeta and 13 Jbeta primers. Only in-frame clones appear in the TCRdb table, and some are missing; sequencing was by immunoSEQ multiplex PCR. The table has about 160,000 clones, 80% to 90% seen once. V and J are TRBV5-1 and TRBJ2-3, with 10 bases matching TRBD2. The clonotype was recovered from a male donor in good health and CMV-seronegative. The material sequenced was PBMCs. In DNA form, the CDR3 reads TGCGCCAGCAGCTTGTTTCTAGCGGGGGAAATCACAGATACGCAGTATTTT. Residues: CASSLFLAGEITDTQYF.